Below, 32 T cell receptor beta chains from the same sample are listed, as sequenced in a study of cytomegalovirus exposure and HLA in healthy donors. PCR primers comprised 60 Vbeta and 13 Jbeta primers. Generated by immunoSEQ multiplex PCR, the TCRdb table keeps only in-frame clones and is missing some. The table shows hundreds of thousands of clones, with approximately 82% occurring only once. Specimen: PBMCs. The receptors shown here come from a male donor in good health and CMV-seronegative.

This sequence joins TRBV28 and TRBJ2-5; 9 bases are shared with TRBD2. The germline CDR1 and CDR2 sequences are MDHEN and SYDVKM. CDR3 length: 17 amino acids. With V trimmed by 6 bases and J by 11 bases, 22 bases remained unmatched. CDR3 bases: TGTGCCAGCAGCCCCCGGGGGATAGCGGGAGCCCGACGGGAGCAGTACTTC. This sequence encodes CASSPRGIAGARREQYF. Combining the CDR3 with reference TRBV28 and TRBJ2-5 gives the whole variable domain DVKVTQSSRYLVKRTGEKVFLECVQDMDHENMFWYRQDPGLGLRLIYFSYDVKMKEKGDIPEGYSVSREKKERFSLILESASTNQTSMYLCASSPRGIAGARREQYFGPGTRLLVL.

This clone was seen once. The chain carries TRBV6-6 and TRBJ1-5; TRBD1 is a possible D gene (5 bases). The CDR3 is 16 amino acids. The V end lost 5 bases, the J end lost 0 bases, and 14 bases lay between the germline ends. Germline V lookup: CDR1 MNHNY, CDR2 SVGAGI (reference sequence). CDR3 nucleotide sequence: TGTGCCAGCAGTCCCCGGGGGGATTATAGCAATCAGCCCCAGCATTTT. Protein: CASSPRGDYSNQPQHF.

This chain connects TRBV6-1 to TRBJ2-1; TRBD1 is a possible D gene (6 bases). CDR3 size: 16 residues. Trimming took 4 bases from V and 0 from J, leaving 13 bases between them. Germline CDR1 reads MNHNS; CDR2 reads SASEGT. In DNA form, the CDR3 reads TGTGCCAGCAGTGGACGTTCAGGGGTCTCCTACAATGAGCAGTTCTTC. It encodes CASSGRSGVSYNEQFF.

The chain carries TRBV6-5 and TRBJ1-2; TRBD1 matches 9 bases. V lost 4 bases to trimming and J lost 3 bases; unmatched junction nucleotides: 0. CDR1 is MNHEY, CDR2 SVGAGI, per germline. The CDR3 contains 13 residues. The CDR3 nucleotides read TGTGCCAGCAGTTGGACAGGGGACTATGGCTACACCTTC. This gives the protein CASSWTGDYGYTF.

This sequence joins TRBV9 and TRBJ2-5, with 11 bases that match TRBD1. Unmatched junction bases numbered 5, after V lost 2 bases and J lost 5 bases. Germline V gene data show CDR1 as SGDLS and CDR2 as YYNGEE. There are 15 residues in the CDR3. CDR3 protein: CASSVGTGGLETQYF. The CDR3, as DNA: TGTGCCAGCAGCGTCGGGACAGGGGGACTGGAGACCCAGTACTTC.

This clone was found once. CDR3 in amino acids: CASSYRLGDQPQHF. DNA of the CDR3: TGTGCCAGCAGTTACCGACTAGGGGATCAGCCCCAGCATTTT. The gene calls are TRBV6-6 and TRBJ1-5; tentative D call: TRBD1 (5 bases). The CDR3 has 14 residues. Germline lookup yields CDR1 MNHNY and CDR2 SVGAGI (reference sequence). The V end was cut by 2 bases, the J end by 5 bases, with 10 bases between.

The chain carries TRBV28 and TRBJ1-5; D ambiguous. The ends were cut back, 2 bases at V and 2 bases at J, with 10 bases in the middle. The CDR3 spans 15 residues. Germline V gene sequence: CDR1 MDHEN, CDR2 SYDVKM. CDR3 in amino acids: CASSLDTRGNQPQHF. Written as DNA, the CDR3 is TGTGCCAGCAGTTTAGATACGAGGGGCAATCAGCCCCAGCATTTT.

The chain links TRBV2 to TRBJ1-2; the match to TRBD1 covers 11 bases. Trimming cost V 8 bases and J 8 bases; bases outside gene matches: 7. Germline V gene sequence: CDR1 SNHLY, CDR2 FYNNEI. CDR3 size: 13 residues. CDR3 amino acids: CASEDRGLWGYTF. Here the CDR3 DNA reads TGTGCCAGCGAGGACAGGGGGCTTTGGGGCTACACCTTC.

This clone was recorded only once. In DNA, the CDR3 is TGTGCCAGCAGCCCCCTTAGGAGAACTAACACTGAAGCTTTCTTT. It yields the protein CASSPLRRTNTEAFF. V usage is TRBV14 and J usage is TRBJ1-1; D is uncertain. There are 15 residues in the CDR3. In germline, CDR1 is SGHDN, CDR2 FVKESK. V lost 4 bases to trimming and J lost 2 bases, with 14 bases between them.

J is TRBJ2-3 and V is TRBV7-9, with TRBD2 matching over 8 bases. V shed 3 bases and J 2 bases; nucleotides not matched to a gene: 4. The length of the CDR3 is 15 residues. From germline, CDR1 is SEHNR and CDR2 FQNEAQ (reference sequence). The CDR3 reads CASSLLAGSTDTQYF. For the CDR3, the DNA is TGTGCCAGCAGCTTGCTAGCGGGCTCCACAGATACGCAGTATTTT.

The chain couples TRBV29-1 to TRBJ2-7; D is perhaps TRBD1 (5 bases). The CDR3 is made up of 13 amino acids. Trimming took 5 bases from V and 2 from J, leaving 13 bases between them. The germline gives CDR1 SQVTM, CDR2 ANQGSEA. The CDR3 spells CSVIYRSAYEQYF. As DNA, the CDR3 is TGCAGCGTTATATACAGGTCAGCCTACGAGCAGTACTTC.

V usage is TRBV6-1 and J usage is TRBJ2-1, with TRBD2 as a possible D gene (6 bases). Trimming left V 5 bases short and J 9 bases short, with 14 bases between. Germline CDR1 and CDR2: MNHNS and SASEGT. CDR3 length: 13 amino acids. The CDR3 region is CASSSDRGSEQFF. In DNA, the CDR3 is TGTGCCAGCAGTTCTGACCGGGGGAGTGAGCAGTTCTTC.

This chain joins TRBV4-1 and TRBJ1-2, with D possibly matching TRBD1 (6 bases). V shed 0 bases and J shed 7 bases, with 12 bases lying between them. This CDR3 region has 14 residues. Germline values: CDR1 MGHRA, CDR2 YSYEKL. The CDR3 reads CASSQEIGGIGYTF. CDR3 DNA: TGCGCCAGCAGCCAAGAAATAGGGGGAATTGGCTACACCTTC.

The J gene is TRBJ1-4, the V gene TRBV18; weak D call: TRBD1 (5 bases). Germline CDR1 and CDR2: KGHSH and LQKENI. V was trimmed by 4 bases and J by 2 bases, leaving 14 bases between them. The CDR3 totals 16 residues. The CDR3, as DNA: TGTGCCAGCTCACTTCTGGTGCGGGGGACTAATGAAAAACTGTTTTTT. Translated, it gives CASSLLVRGTNEKLFF. The variable domain in full, with the rest retrieved from reference TRBV18 and TRBJ1-4, is NAGVMQNPRHLVRRRGQEARLRCSPMKGHSHVYWYRQLPEEGLKFMVYLQKENIIDESGMPKERFSAEFPKEGPSILRIQQVVRGDSAAYFCASSLLVRGTNEKLFFGSGTQLSVL.

The CDR3 DNA is TGTGCCAGCAGCCCTCCAGGGGCCACTGAAGCTTTCTTT. It translates to CASSPPGATEAFF. V gene TRBV7-3 combines with J gene TRBJ1-1, with D tentatively TRBD1 (6 bases). The germline V and J ends were trimmed by 5 bases and 4 bases, with 11 bases remaining between them. Per the germline V gene, CDR1 is SGHTA and CDR2 is FQGTGA. The CDR3 contains 13 residues.

This sequence joins TRBV4-2 and TRBJ2-1, with D perhaps matching TRBD2 (5 bases). The CDR3 length is 14 residues. V shed 0 bases and J shed 9 bases, with 12 bases lying between them. CDR1 and CDR2 (germline): LGHNA, YNFKEQ. The CDR3 nucleotides are TGTGCCAGCAGCCAAGAACTAGATGAGGCTGAGCAGTTCTTC. This encodes CASSQELDEAEQFF.

The chain recombines TRBV7-8 with TRBJ2-7; the match to TRBD2 covers 7 bases. CDR3 length: 16 amino acids. Per germline, CDR1 SGHVS and CDR2 FQNEAQ. Losses at the gene ends were 3 bases for V and 4 bases for J; bases not matched to a gene: 12. The CDR3 loop is CASSFYPRESRYEQYF. The CDR3 bases are TGTGCCAGCAGCTTTTATCCGCGGGAGTCTCGGTACGAGCAGTACTTC.

V gene TRBV5-1 combines with J gene TRBJ2-2; 7 bases are a match to TRBD2. This CDR3 is 14 amino acids long. Germline CDR1 reads SGHRS; CDR2 reads YFSETQ. V dropped 3 bases and J dropped 4; count of bases not matched to a gene: 3. CDR3 bases: TGCGCCAGCAGCTGGGGGGGACGCACCGGGGAGCTGTTTTTT. The encoded protein is CASSWGGRTGELFF.

A single count supports this clone. The V call is TRBV9, the J call TRBJ2-5; TRBD1 agrees at 7 bases. CDR3 length: 15 residues. Germline CDR1 and CDR2: SGDLS and YYNGEE. V was pared by 0 bases and J by 5 bases, with 7 bases of the junction left unmatched. CDR3: CASSVGAGGVETQYF. In DNA form, the CDR3 reads TGTGCCAGCAGCGTAGGGGCAGGGGGAGTGGAGACCCAGTACTTC.

The chain carries TRBV7-6 and TRBJ2-2, with D possibly matching TRBD1 (5 bases). The CDR3 sequence is 15 residues long. With 5 bases removed from V and 4 bases from J, the gap between germline ends came to 14 bases. From germline, CDR1 is SGHVS and CDR2 FNYEAQ. The DNA of the CDR3 is TGTGCCAGCAGCCCAGGGAATCGAGGCACCGGGGAGCTGTTTTTT. Translated, it gives CASSPGNRGTGELFF. The full variable domain, in which reference TRBV7-6 and TRBJ2-2 provide the parts outside the CDR3, is GAGVSQSPRYKVTKRGQDVALRCDPISGHVSLYWYRQALGQGPEFLTYFNYEAQQDKSGLPNDRFSAERPEGSISTLTIQRTEQRDSAMYRCASSPGNRGTGELFFGEGSRLTVL.

Here the CDR3 reads CASSLARGLYNEQFF. CDR3 bases: TGCGCCAGCAGCTTGGCAAGGGGGCTCTACAATGAGCAGTTCTTC. The chain joins TRBV5-1 to TRBJ2-1, with TRBD1 matching 7 bases. This CDR3 contains 15 residues. Trimming took 0 bases from V and 3 from J; bases not matched to a gene: 3. The V gene's germline CDR1 is SGHRS and CDR2 YFSETQ.

This clone was seen a handful of times. The V call is TRBV7-9, the J call TRBJ1-2, with 7 bases aligning to TRBD1. Germline CDR1 reads SEHNR; CDR2 reads FQNEAQ (reference sequence). The CDR3 sequence is 15 residues long. Losses at the gene ends were 2 bases for V and 4 bases for J; bases not matched to a gene: 7. This CDR3 reads CASSLNPAGGYGYTF. CDR3 in DNA: TGTGCCAGCAGCTTAAACCCGGCAGGGGGCTATGGCTACACCTTC.

This chain joins TRBV19 and TRBJ2-1, with D unclear. Per germline, CDR1 LNHDA and CDR2 SQIVND (reference sequence). V gave up 3 bases and J gave up 0 bases, with 9 bases separating them. The CDR3 is made up of 15 amino acids. CDR3 coding DNA: TGTGCCAGTAGTATCGGAGCTATCTCCTACAATGAGCAGTTCTTC. Its translation is CASSIGAISYNEQFF.

This clone has only a few counts. The chain combines TRBV6-6 with TRBJ1-2, with D maybe TRBD1 (6 bases). Trimming pared 4 bases from V and 8 bases from J, leaving 14 bases between. This CDR3 region has 13 residues. Germline-derived CDR1 and CDR2 are MNHNY and SVGAGI (reference sequence). CDR3 sequence (DNA): TGTGCCAGCAGTTTTGATACAGGGTGGGGCTACACCTTC. This translates into CASSFDTGWGYTF.

The chain carries TRBV19 and TRBJ2-3; 8 positions agree with TRBD1. With V trimmed by 7 bases and J by 4 bases, 13 bases remained unmatched. The CDR3 has 16 amino acids. CDR1 is LNHDA, CDR2 SQIVND, per germline (reference sequence). The DNA for the CDR3 is TGTGCCAGTACTTCCCGGGCCCCAGGGGGCGCAGATACGCAGTATTTT. Translated: CASTSRAPGGADTQYF.

The chain carries TRBV29-1 and TRBJ2-7; 9 bases are a match to TRBD1. The length of the CDR3 is 13 residues. Germline V CDR1 and CDR2: SQVTM, ANQGSEA. V was clipped by 7 bases and J by 5 bases; unmatched bases: 9. CDR3 nucleotides: TGCAGCGCTAAGGGGACAGGGCTACACGAGCAGTACTTC. Its protein is CSAKGTGLHEQYF.

As DNA, the CDR3 is TGTGCCAGTAGTATAAGGGGACTAGCGGGAGTCGTTCCCTACGAGCAGTACTTC. It specifies CASSIRGLAGVVPYEQYF. This chain connects TRBV19 to TRBJ2-7, with 14 bases lining up with TRBD2. V trimming: 2 bases; J trimming: 2 bases; junction bases outside the gene matches: 8. The CDR3 runs to 18 residues. From germline, CDR1 is LNHDA and CDR2 SQIVND (reference sequence).

The chain recombines TRBV7-9 with TRBJ1-4; D is possibly TRBD1 (6 bases). CDR3 length: 18 amino acids. Germline V gene sequence: CDR1 SEHNR, CDR2 FQNEAQ (reference sequence). V lost 4 bases and J lost 0, with 18 bases in between. The CDR3 DNA reads as TGTGCCAGCAGCTCCGGGACAACCTTTCCCTCAACTAATGAAAAACTGTTTTTT. It encodes CASSSGTTFPSTNEKLFF.

The chain is built from TRBV16 and TRBJ1-2; TRBD1 is a possible D gene (5 bases). The CDR3 is 15 residues long. V dropped 0 bases and J dropped 0 bases, with 8 bases sitting between them. Germline CDR1 is KGHSY and CDR2 is FQNENV. Here the CDR3 DNA reads TGTGCCAGCAGCCAATCGACAGTAACTAACTATGGCTACACCTTC. Its protein is CASSQSTVTNYGYTF.

The CDR3 protein is CASSLLKLRGLNYGYTF. DNA of the CDR3: TGTGCCAGCAGTTTACTAAAGTTAAGAGGATTGAACTATGGCTACACCTTC. The V and J genes are TRBV28 and TRBJ1-2; the D is unclear. Germline V gives CDR1 MDHEN, CDR2 SYDVKM. This CDR3 has 17 residues. Between the trimmed V and J ends, which lost 2 bases and 2 bases, there was a span of 18 bases.

This chain links TRBV5-4 with TRBJ2-5; TRBD1 matches 10 bases. V lost 4 bases, J lost 7 bases, and 7 bases stayed unmatched. CDR3 length equals 14 residues. Germline CDR1 and CDR2: SGHNT and YYREEE (reference sequence). The CDR3 coding sequence is TGTGCCAGCAGCCCATGGACAGGGGGACGGACCCAGTACTTC. Translating it yields CASSPWTGGRTQYF.

V and J are TRBV7-3 and TRBJ2-2; 9 positions match TRBD1. Unmatched junction bases numbered 4, after V lost 2 bases and J lost 6 bases. The V gene's germline CDR1 is SGHTA and CDR2 FQGTGA. This CDR3 has 15 residues. The CDR3 DNA reads TGTGCCAGCAGCTTAGTTGGGACAGGGCCCGGGGAGCTGTTTTTT. The encoded protein is CASSLVGTGPGELFF.